One sample yielded the 22 T cell receptor beta chains listed below, sequenced in a study of preoperative IRX-2 immunotherapy in early breast cancer. Data came from immunoSEQ multiplex PCR; TCRdb stores just in-frame clones and leaves some out. The sample carries 35,000 to 50,000 clones, approximately 94% recorded once. Treatment meaning: preoperative locoregional IRX-2 cytokine immunotherapy. Material: tumor tissue, obtained after IRX-2 immunotherapy. The receptors derive from a human donor with breast cancer.

This clone was seen just once. The chain is built from TRBV19 and TRBJ1-2; maybe TRBD1 (5 bases). This CDR3 spans 13 amino acids. V was pared by 7 bases and J by 6 bases, with 15 bases between. Germline V gene sequence: CDR1 LNHDA, CDR2 SQIVND (reference sequence). The CDR3 is CASKRFRGDGYTF. In DNA, the CDR3 is TGTGCCAGTAAGCGGTTTCGGGGCGATGGCTACACCTTC.

This chain uses TRBV5-4 with TRBJ2-5; TRBD2 agrees at 11 bases. The CDR3 totals 16 residues. Germline V gene lookup returns CDR1 SGHNT and CDR2 YYREEE (reference sequence). J was trimmed by 5 bases and V by 2 bases; bases with no gene match: 8. CDR3 region: CASSFIAGGHDETQYF. The DNA of the CDR3 is TGTGCCAGCAGCTTTATAGCGGGGGGGCATGACGAGACCCAGTACTTC.

The genes are TRBV6-1 and TRBJ2-7; 11 nucleotides line up with TRBD2. CDR3 length: 14 residues. V trimming: 7 bases; J trimming: 3 bases; junction bases outside the gene matches: 5. Germline lookup yields CDR1 MNHNS and CDR2 SASEGT. The CDR3 sequence is CASIHTSGSYEQYF. The CDR3 nucleotides read TGTGCCAGCATTCATACTAGCGGGAGCTACGAGCAGTACTTC.

The chain recombines TRBV25-1 with TRBJ2-3; D assignment may be TRBD1 or TRBD2 (5 bases each). The germline CDR1 and CDR2 sequences are MGHDK and SYGVNS. The CDR3 is made up of 15 amino acids. V lost 3 bases and J lost 2, with 12 bases in between. This CDR3 is CASSERGIYTDTQYF. CDR3 nucleotides: TGTGCCAGCAGTGAGAGGGGAATATACACAGATACGCAGTATTTT.

CDR3 loop: CATSREQTGNTEAFF. CDR3 nucleotide sequence: TGTGCCACCAGCAGAGAACAGACGGGGAACACTGAAGCTTTCTTT. The V call is TRBV15, the J call TRBJ1-1; no firm D call. The germline CDR1 and CDR2 sequences are LNHNV and YYDKDF (reference sequence). The CDR3 loop spans 15 amino acids. V was cut by 0 bases and J by 1 base, with 9 bases left in between.

The J gene is TRBJ2-1, the V gene TRBV29-1; perhaps TRBD2 as D (6 bases). The CDR3 contains 15 residues. Germline CDR1 SQVTM, CDR2 ANQGSEA. The germline V and J ends were trimmed by 7 bases and 6 bases, with 22 bases remaining between them. The CDR3 loop is CSAVLAAFRGNEQFF. The CDR3 coding sequence is TGCAGCGCCGTATTAGCGGCCTTCCGCGGCAATGAGCAGTTCTTC.

The chain recombines TRBV5-5 with TRBJ1-1; 7 positions agree with TRBD1. The CDR3 has 14 amino acids. With 3 bases clipped from V and 5 bases from J, the junction kept 7 bases outside the gene matches. Germline V gene data show CDR1 as SGHKS and CDR2 as YYEKEE (reference sequence). The CDR3 sequence is CASSWSGGGTEAFF. The CDR3 region has the DNA TGTGCCAGCAGCTGGTCAGGGGGGGGTACTGAAGCTTTCTTT.

The V and J genes are TRBV28 and TRBJ2-7; D is unresolved. Looked up from germline, CDR1 is MDHEN and CDR2 is SYDVKM. With 3 bases removed from V and 3 bases from J, the gap between germline ends came to 12 bases. CDR3 size: 14 residues. The CDR3 spells CASSLWVGNYEQYF. The CDR3 DNA reads TGTGCCAGCAGTTTGTGGGTGGGCAACTACGAGCAGTACTTC.

The chain is built from TRBV7-6 and TRBJ2-3; 8 bases fit TRBD2. V was clipped by 5 bases and J by 6 bases; unmatched bases: 28. CDR3 size: 21 residues. CDR1 and CDR2 from the germline V gene are SGHVS and FNYEAQ. CDR3 sequence (DNA): TGTGCCAGCAGCCGACCCCGGACTAGCCCACCGGGGACCCAGGGGAGGGATACGCAGTATTTT. Translating it yields CASSRPRTSPPGTQGRDTQYF.

This chain connects TRBV9 to TRBJ2-1; D is possibly TRBD1 (5 bases). Between the trimmed V and J ends, which lost 1 base and 9 bases, there was a span of 11 bases. CDR1 is SGDLS and CDR2 is YYNGEE in the germline V gene. This CDR3 is built from 13 residues. The CDR3 region is CASSVQGSTEQFF. The CDR3 DNA is TGTGCCAGCAGCGTACAGGGTTCCACTGAGCAGTTCTTC.

The rearrangement uses TRBV5-1 and TRBJ2-7; 7 bases map to TRBD2. CDR3 length: 17 residues. V lost 1 base, J lost 6 bases, and 16 bases stayed unmatched. The germline gives CDR1 SGHRS, CDR2 YFSETQ. The CDR3 spells CASSLIGEIERGVEQYF. DNA of the CDR3: TGCGCCAGCAGCTTGATAGGGGAAATCGAGCGGGGCGTCGAGCAGTACTTC.

This chain joins TRBV6-5 and TRBJ1-2, with TRBD1 identical over 7 bases. There are 15 residues in the CDR3. V shed 6 bases and J 2 bases; nucleotides not matched to a gene: 9. Germline V CDR1 and CDR2: MNHEY, SVGAGI. CDR3 in DNA: TGTGCCAGCAGCCGGGACAGCCTGGGGAACTATGGCTACACCTTC. This translates into CASSRDSLGNYGYTF.

This sequence joins TRBV7-8 and TRBJ2-7, with 8 bases fitting TRBD1. CDR1 is SGHVS and CDR2 is FQNEAQ in the germline V gene. The CDR3 consists of 17 residues. J gave up 1 base and V 3 bases, and 11 bases lay outside the gene matches. CDR3 DNA: TGTGCCAGCAGCTTCACCGGGACAGGCTATTCTTCCTACGAGCAGTACTTC. Translated: CASSFTGTGYSSYEQYF. Full variable domain (rest looked up from reference TRBV7-8 and TRBJ2-7): GAGVSQSPRYKVAKRGQDVALRCDPISGHVSLFWYQQALGQGPEFLTYFQNEAQLDKSGLPSDRFFAERPEGSVSTLKIQRTQQEDSAVYLCASSFTGTGYSSYEQYFGPGTRLTVT.

The V and J genes are TRBV28 and TRBJ1-6; D is undetermined. Germline V gene sequence: CDR1 MDHEN, CDR2 SYDVKM. This CDR3 is 16 amino acids long. The V end was cut by 5 bases, the J end by 5 bases, with 16 bases between. In DNA, the CDR3 is TGTGCCAGCAGTCCGATTGATTGGGGAGATAATTCACCCCTCCACTTT. This gives the protein CASSPIDWGDNSPLHF.

The V gene is TRBV27, the J gene TRBJ2-1; D is uncertain. CDR1 is MNHEY, CDR2 SMNVEV, per germline (reference sequence). This CDR3 is built from 14 residues. Trimming cost V 8 bases and J 0 bases, with 11 bases left between them. The CDR3 DNA sequence: TGTGCCAGCTTTAGAGGAGACTCCTACAATGAGCAGTTCTTC. Protein sequence: CASFRGDSYNEQFF.

The chain has TRBV30 and TRBJ1-1; TRBD1 might be the D (6 bases). The CDR3 runs 11 residues. Germline V gene lookup returns CDR1 GTSNPN and CDR2 SVGIG (reference sequence). V was trimmed by 6 bases and J by 2 bases, leaving 7 bases between them. CDR3 region: CACRGNTEAFF. The CDR3 DNA follows: TGTGCCTGCAGGGGAAACACTGAAGCTTTCTTT.

The chain is built from TRBV7-9 and TRBJ1-3; no firm D call. Trimming took 6 bases from V and 0 from J, leaving 12 bases between them. Germline V gene sequence: CDR1 SEHNR, CDR2 FQNEAQ (reference sequence). There are 15 residues in the CDR3. The DNA for the CDR3 is TGTGCCAGCAGTCCCGAACTCGGCTCTGGAAACACCATATATTTT. Its translation: CASSPELGSGNTIYF.

The gene calls are TRBV30 and TRBJ2-7; weak D call: TRBD1 (6 bases). Germline V gene sequence: CDR1 GTSNPN, CDR2 SVGIG (reference sequence). The CDR3 is 14 residues long. Trimming pared 0 bases from V and 0 bases from J, leaving 9 bases between. The CDR3 sequence: CAWSVGQSSYEQYF. CDR3 sequence (DNA): TGTGCCTGGAGTGTAGGACAGAGCTCCTACGAGCAGTACTTC.

This clone is a singleton in its sample. The chain recombines TRBV28 with TRBJ1-5, with TRBD1 as a possible D gene (6 bases). CDR1 is MDHEN and CDR2 is SYDVKM in the germline V gene. This CDR3 is 15 amino acids long. Trimming removed 8 bases at V and 3 bases at J, with 17 bases between. This CDR3 is CASQVRGGFNQPQHF. The CDR3 nucleotides read TGTGCCAGCCAGGTTCGAGGGGGGTTCAATCAGCCCCAGCATTTT. The whole variable domain, remainder taken from reference TRBV28 and TRBJ1-5, is DVKVTQSSRYLVKRTGEKVFLECVQDMDHENMFWYRQDPGLGLRLIYFSYDVKMKEKGDIPEGYSVSREKKERFSLILESASTNQTSMYLCASQVRGGFNQPQHFGDGTRLSIL.

This rearrangement joins TRBV7-9 to TRBJ1-3; D unresolved. The V and J ends lost 1 base and 0 bases respectively, with 4 bases between them. The germline V gene encodes CDR1 SEHNR and CDR2 FQNEAQ (reference sequence). The CDR3 runs to 14 residues. The CDR3 sequence is CASSLVSSGNTIYF. The CDR3 bases are TGTGCCAGCAGCTTAGTTAGCTCTGGAAACACCATATATTTT.

The chain couples TRBV5-5 to TRBJ1-2; D unclear. Trimming stripped 5 bases from V and 5 bases from J, with 10 bases between. CDR3 size: 12 residues. Germline assignment: CDR1 SGHKS and CDR2 YYEKEE (reference sequence). This chain's CDR3 is CASSPGRYGYTF. The CDR3 DNA sequence: TGTGCCAGCAGTCCAGGCAGATATGGCTACACCTTC.

The V call is TRBV7-9, the J call TRBJ1-1; D is perhaps TRBD1 (6 bases). The CDR3 consists of 13 residues. Trimming cost V 3 bases and J 4 bases, with 9 bases left between them. Germline assignment: CDR1 SEHNR and CDR2 FQNEAQ (reference sequence). CDR3 nucleotide sequence: TGTGCCAGCAGCTTCACAGGGAGCACTGAAGCTTTCTTT. This translates into CASSFTGSTEAFF.